The 22 T cell receptor beta chains below come from one sample, sequenced in a study of blood T cells in healthy people across ages. A second about 6 to 12 cycle PCR used barcoded and J-beta primers. Each CDR3 protein gets one entry after TCRdb re-called the 5' RACE reads with MiXCR. The sample shows hundreds of thousands of distinct CDR3 sequences, about 42% of them seen only once. Sample: blood. These receptors originate from a man aged 55 to 69 in good health.

The chain has TRBV30 and TRBJ2-6, with D hard to call. The germline V and J ends were trimmed by 0 bases and 0 bases, with 9 bases remaining between them. Per germline, CDR1 GTSNPN and CDR2 SVGIG (reference sequence). The CDR3 totals 16 residues. The DNA for the CDR3 is TGTGCCTGGAGTGTAGGCATGAGCTCTGGGGCCAACGTCCTGACTTTC. Encoded protein: CAWSVGMSSGANVLTF.

The chain joins TRBV6-2 or TRBV6-3 to TRBJ2-5; tentatively, D is TRBD1 or TRBD2 (5 bases each). Trimming took off 7 bases at V and 0 bases at J, with 12 bases between the two ends. Germline assignment: CDR1 MNHEY and CDR2 SVGEGT. The CDR3 is 14 amino acids. The CDR3 protein is CASTPRGHQETQYF. In DNA, the CDR3 is TGTGCCAGCACCCCTCGGGGCCACCAAGAGACCCAGTACTTC.

This clonotype was observed at least ten times. The chain uses TRBV20-1 and TRBJ2-5; D gene unclear. The CDR3 is made up of 13 amino acids. Germline lookup yields CDR1 DFQATT and CDR2 SNEGSKA (reference sequence). V was trimmed by 6 bases and J by 4 bases, leaving 15 bases between them. The CDR3 is CSAQRRNAETQYF. The CDR3 DNA reads as TGCAGTGCGCAACGCAGGAATGCAGAGACCCAGTACTTC.

The genes are TRBV9 and TRBJ1-2; D is ambiguous. CDR1 is SGDLS and CDR2 is YYNGEE in the germline V gene. This CDR3 spans 13 amino acids. V was cut by 3 bases and J by 7 bases, with 13 bases left in between. The CDR3, as DNA: TGTGCCAGCAGCGCACACAGCGAATCTGGCTACACCTTC. This translates into CASSAHSESGYTF.

This clonotype was picked up a small number of times. The chain recombines TRBV6-2 or TRBV6-3 with TRBJ1-2; no reliable D call. The CDR3 loop spans 14 amino acids. Germline-derived CDR1 and CDR2 are MNHEY and SVGEGT. Trimming shortened V by 0 bases and J by 4 bases, and 9 bases separated the two germline ends. For the CDR3, the DNA is TGTGCCAGCAGTTACTCATGGACGGCCTATGGCTACACCTTC. Protein: CASSYSWTAYGYTF.

The rearrangement links TRBV5-1 to TRBJ2-7; D possibly uses TRBD1 or TRBD2 (6 bases each). Trimming took 3 bases from V and 0 from J, leaving 16 bases between them. The CDR3 has 16 amino acids. In germline, CDR1 is SGHRS, CDR2 YFSETQ. CDR3 amino acids: CASSSTGGLSSYEQYF. In DNA form, the CDR3 reads TGCGCCAGCAGCTCCACCGGGGGCCTTAGCTCCTACGAGCAGTACTTC.

V is TRBV20-1 and J is TRBJ1-1; no firm D call. Germline values: CDR1 DFQATT, CDR2 SNEGSKA (reference sequence). This CDR3 spans 15 amino acids. Trimming took off 0 bases at V and 1 base at J, with 12 bases between the two ends. The CDR3 coding sequence is TGCAGTGCTAGAGATCCCCTCGACAAGAACACTGAAGCTTTCTTT. Translation: CSARDPLDKNTEAFF.

The rearrangement links TRBV9 to TRBJ2-1, with D possibly matching TRBD2 (6 bases). Germline-derived CDR1 and CDR2 are SGDLS and YYNGEE. V gave up 4 bases and J gave up 8 bases, with 16 bases separating them. The CDR3 is 14 residues long. CDR3 in amino acids: CASSQGGGDDEQFF. CDR3 sequence (DNA): TGTGCCAGCAGCCAGGGTGGAGGGGACGATGAGCAGTTCTTC. Full variable domain (missing parts from reference TRBV9 and TRBJ2-1): DSGVTQTPKHLITATGQRVTLRCSPRSGDLSVYWYQQSLDQGLQFLIQYYNGEERAKGNILERFSAQQFPDLHSELNLSSLELGDSALYFCASSQGGGDDEQFFGPGTRLTVL.

The chain joins TRBV7-2 to TRBJ2-5, with D maybe TRBD2 (5 bases). CDR3 length: 16 amino acids. CDR1 and CDR2 (germline): SGHTA, FQGNSA. The V end lost 1 base, the J end lost 0 bases, and 12 bases lay between the germline ends. CDR3 sequence: CASSLVGNGNQETQYF. CDR3 DNA: TGTGCCAGCAGCTTAGTCGGAAACGGGAACCAAGAGACCCAGTACTTC.

This clonotype was recorded many times. Here the CDR3 reads CGGRVDYNEQFF. CDR3 sequence (DNA): TGCGGGGGCAGGGTAGACTACAATGAGCAGTTCTTC. The gene calls are TRBV29-1 and TRBJ2-1, with a tentative D call TRBD1 (6 bases). In germline, CDR1 is SQVTM, CDR2 ANQGSEA. The CDR3 length is 12 residues.

The rearrangement uses TRBV27 and TRBJ1-6; no definite D call. Trimming left V 6 bases short and J 9 bases short, with 9 bases between. The CDR3 is 12 residues long. From germline, CDR1 is MNHEY and CDR2 SMNVEV (reference sequence). CDR3 DNA sequence: TGTGCCAGCAGCGGCTCCCTTTCACCCCTCCACTTT. Amino acids: CASSGSLSPLHF.

This chain uses TRBV4-3 with TRBJ2-4; 9 bases align to TRBD2. The J call may be faulty, since TRBJ2-7 better matches the DNA end. The V gene's germline CDR1 is LGHNA and CDR2 YSLEER. The CDR3 consists of 17 residues. This chain's CDR3 is CASSQDLGGGGSYEQYF. Written as DNA, the CDR3 is TGCGCCAGCAGCCAAGATCTTGGCGGGGGGGGCTCCTACGAGCAGTACTTC.

This clonotype was picked up a small number of times. The gene calls are TRBV24-1 and TRBJ2-3; TRBD2 might be the D (6 bases). The CDR3 is made up of 16 amino acids. V was trimmed by 1 base and J by 0 bases, leaving 10 bases between them. Germline assignment: CDR1 KGHDR and CDR2 SFDVKD. The CDR3 DNA reads as TGTGCCACCAGTGATTTCCCGGGGACTAGCACAGATACGCAGTATTTT. It specifies CATSDFPGTSTDTQYF.

The V call is TRBV7-3, the J call TRBJ2-5; D remains ambiguous. Germline V gene data show CDR1 as SGHTA and CDR2 as FQGTGA. The CDR3 covers 13 residues. Trimming cost V 0 bases and J 3 bases, with 5 bases left between them. CDR3 in amino acids: CASSLTLEETQYF. As DNA, the CDR3 is TGTGCCAGCAGCTTAACCCTCGAAGAGACCCAGTACTTC. Using reference TRBV7-3 and TRBJ2-5 for the parts outside the CDR3, the full variable domain is GAGVSQTPSNKVTEKGKYVELRCDPISGHTALYWYRQSLGQGPEFLIYFQGTGAADDSGLPNDRFFAVRPEGSVSTLKIQRTERGDSAVYLCASSLTLEETQYFGPGTRLLVL.

This clonotype appeared a few times. CDR3: CSAGGQRGAEYEQYF. DNA of the CDR3: TGCAGTGCTGGGGGTCAGCGGGGGGCCGAGTACGAGCAGTACTTC. V usage is TRBV20-1 and J usage is TRBJ2-7; 9 bases align to TRBD2. Germline V gives CDR1 DFQATT, CDR2 SNEGSKA (reference sequence). The CDR3 loop spans 15 amino acids. J lost 4 bases, V lost 5 bases, and 12 bases had no gene match.

The rearrangement uses TRBV3-1 and TRBJ1-3; D gene ambiguous. The V end was cut by 4 bases, the J end by 0 bases, with 10 bases between. Per germline, CDR1 LGHDT and CDR2 YNNKEL (reference sequence). This CDR3 has 15 amino acids. The CDR3 loop reads CASSLGSHSGNTIYF. The CDR3 nucleotides read TGTGCCAGCAGCCTGGGCAGCCACTCTGGAAACACCATATATTTT. The whole variable domain, filled in from reference TRBV3-1 and TRBJ1-3, reads DTAVSQTPKYLVTQMGNDKSIKCEQNLGHDTMYWYKQDSKKFLKIMFSYNNKELIINETVPNRFSPKSPDKAHLNLHINSLELGDSAVYFCASSLGSHSGNTIYFGEGSWLTVV.

This clonotype was detected many times. The CDR3 nucleotides are TGCAGTGCTAGAGACAACTTACAGATTCCGGAGACCCAGTACTTC. This gives the protein CSARDNLQIPETQYF. The rearrangement joins TRBV20-1 to TRBJ2-5; no firm D call. This CDR3 region has 15 residues. The germline gives CDR1 DFQATT, CDR2 SNEGSKA (reference sequence). V lost 0 bases, J lost 5 bases, and 16 bases lay in between.

This clonotype came up once. CDR3 sequence (DNA): TGTGCCACCAGTCCCCGGGACAGGGTGGAGGATTCACCCCTCCACTTT. Translating gives CATSPRDRVEDSPLHF. The chain couples TRBV24-1 to TRBJ1-6; 9 bases fit TRBD1. CDR1 is KGHDR and CDR2 is SFDVKD in the germline V gene. This CDR3 is 16 amino acids long. With V trimmed by 6 bases and J by 8 bases, 10 bases remained unmatched.

The CDR3 loop is CASMTGTLSGANVLTF. The CDR3 DNA follows: TGTGCCAGCATGACAGGTACACTCTCTGGGGCCAACGTCCTGACTTTC. V is TRBV6-2 or TRBV6-3 and J is TRBJ2-6; D possibly corresponds to TRBD1 (6 bases). Deletions cut 7 bases from V and 0 bases from J, with 13 bases between. The CDR3 runs 16 residues. The germline V gene has CDR1 MNHEY and CDR2 SVGEGT.

The chain recombines TRBV11-2 with TRBJ2-2, with TRBD1 identical over 8 bases. Trimming removed 5 bases from V and 7 bases from J; junction bases left unmatched: 9. The germline gives CDR1 SGHAT, CDR2 FQNNGV. This CDR3 has 15 residues. The CDR3 region is CASSKPQGAGGELFF. The CDR3 bases are TGTGCCAGCAGCAAACCTCAGGGGGCGGGCGGGGAGCTGTTTTTT.

The rearrangement uses TRBV7-2 and TRBJ1-2, with 7 positions matching TRBD1. This CDR3 is built from 14 residues. CDR1 SGHTA and CDR2 FQGNSA come from the germline V gene. J gave up 2 bases and V 1 base, and 1 base lay outside the gene matches. CDR3 in DNA: TGTACCAGCAGCTTAGTGACAGGGAACTATGGCTACACCTTC. It specifies CTSSLVTGNYGYTF.

V and J are TRBV4-3 and TRBJ2-7, with unresolved D. The V gene lost 2 bases and the J gene lost 8 bases, with 13 bases spanning the gap. Germline V gene data show CDR1 as LGHNA and CDR2 as YSLEER. The CDR3 totals 13 residues. CDR3 region: CASSQSARSKQYF. CDR3 in DNA: TGCGCCAGCAGCCAATCCGCACGTAGCAAGCAGTACTTC.